A selection of T cell receptor beta chains follows, all from one sample in a study of OX40 agonist ivuxolimab in advanced cancers. Clones were read by immunoSEQ multiplex PCR, and TCRdb kept only the in-frame ones, dropping some. The table shows around 40,000 clones, with 86% occurring only once. The source was CD4+ or CD8+ T cells sorted from blood, collected in a trial of the OX40 agonist ivuxolimab. The receptors here all came from an adult with an advanced solid tumor such as melanoma, head and neck, liver or kidney cancer. CDR3s include the opening cysteine and the closing phenylalanine or tryptophan. Fields, in order: CDR3 length, V gene, D gene, clone size, J gene, CDR3 protein, CDR3 DNA. D genes are given only for firm matches. The size entry is marked missing in some rows and otherwise reads once, few, many or a size class.

11,TRBV25-1,NA,NA,TRBJ2-7,CASKALGEQYF,TGTGCCAGCAAGGCATTGGGCGAGCAGTACTTC
13,TRBV5-4,NA,NA,TRBJ2-2,CASSLQGTGELFF,TGTGCCAGCAGCTTGCAGGGGACCGGGGAGCTGTTTTTT
14,TRBV25-1,NA,NA,TRBJ1-2,CASTPGGLAYGYTF,TGTGCCAGCACCCCCGGGGGTCTGGCCTATGGCTACACCTTC
15,TRBV6-5,NA,NA,TRBJ1-1,CASSLQGDSNTEAFF,TGTGCCAGCTCTCTGCAAGGGGATTCGAACACTGAAGCTTTCTTT
12,TRBV5-6,NA,NA,TRBJ2-3,CASSFAAQTQYF,TGTGCCAGCAGCTTTGCAGCGCAGACGCAGTATTTT
16,TRBV5-6,TRBD2,NA,TRBJ2-1,CASSETSGGVHNEQFF,TGTGCCAGCAGCGAGACTAGCGGGGGGGTTCACAATGAGCAGTTCTTC
12,TRBV5-4,NA,once,TRBJ2-5,CASSLGLETQYF,TGTGCCAGCAGCTTAGGTCTGGAGACCCAGTACTTC
14,TRBV10-2,NA,few,TRBJ1-5,CASSGAGFNQPQHF,TGCGCCAGCAGTGGAGCAGGGTTCAATCAGCCCCAGCATTTT
13,TRBV19,NA,NA,TRBJ1-5,CASSNPSNQPQHF,TGTGCCAGTAGTAACCCTAGCAATCAGCCCCAGCATTTT
14,TRBV28,NA,few,TRBJ1-2,CASSPSSGTRSYTF,TGTGCCAGCAGTCCAAGTTCCGGGACAAGGAGCTACACCTTC
14,TRBV10-3,NA,NA,TRBJ1-4,CAISDWSVNEKLFF,TGTGCCATCAGTGACTGGAGTGTGAATGAAAAACTGTTTTTT
12,TRBV18,NA,NA,TRBJ2-1,CASSHPINEQFF,TGTGCCAGCTCACACCCTATTAATGAGCAGTTCTTC
17,TRBV7-2,NA,NA,TRBJ1-5,CASSLVVQLGGNQPQHF,TGTGCCAGCAGCTTAGTAGTGCAGCTCGGAGGCAATCAGCCCCAGCATTTT
16,TRBV7-2,NA,NA,TRBJ1-4,CASSLAGGGTNEKLFF,TGTGCCAGCAGCTTAGCCGGAGGGGGTACTAATGAAAAACTGTTTTTT
15,TRBV10-2,TRBD1,NA,TRBJ1-4,CATLGQGDFNEKLFF,TGCGCCACCTTGGGACAGGGAGATTTTAATGAAAAACTGTTTTTT
12,TRBV19,NA,few,TRBJ1-4,CASSDINEKLFF,TGTGCCAGTTCGGACATTAATGAAAAACTGTTTTTT
14,TRBV7-8,TRBD2,NA,TRBJ2-5,CASSPRGGLGEQYF,TGTGCCAGCAGCCCGCGCGGGGGTTTGGGGGAGCAGTACTTC
13,TRBV7-8,NA,few,TRBJ1-2,CASRPGDTYGYTF,TGTGCCAGCAGACCCGGGGACACCTATGGCTACACCTTC
12,TRBV6-1,NA,NA,TRBJ2-7,CASSPSPDEQYF,TGTGCCAGCTCTCCCTCTCCCGACGAGCAGTACTTC
15,TRBV5-1,TRBD2,NA,TRBJ2-1,CASSPGTSGYNEQFF,TGCGCCAGCAGCCCGGGGACTAGCGGATACAATGAGCAGTTCTTC
15,TRBV11-2,TRBD1,NA,TRBJ2-1,CASSSTDRGQNEQFF,TGTGCCAGCAGCTCCACGGACAGGGGTCAAAATGAGCAGTTCTTC
14,TRBV27,NA,NA,TRBJ2-5,CASSLSSSWQTQYF,TGTGCCAGCAGTTTATCAAGCAGCTGGCAGACCCAGTACTTC
17,TRBV5-1,TRBD2,NA,TRBJ2-6,CASSYSGLSSGANVLTF,TGCGCCAGCAGCTATAGCGGGTTGAGCTCTGGGGCCAACGTCCTGACTTTC
15,TRBV4-2,NA,NA,TRBJ2-7,CASSQERGSSYEQYF,TGTGCCAGCAGCCAGGAAAGGGGGTCCTCCTACGAGCAGTACTTC
17,TRBV27,NA,NA,TRBJ1-6,CASSLSAGANLNSPLHF,TGTGCCAGCAGTTTAAGTGCGGGGGCGAATTTGAATTCACCCCTCCACTTT
16,TRBV7-6,NA,NA,TRBJ2-3,CASSLGPAGALDTQYF,TGTGCCAGCAGCTTAGGGCCAGCGGGCGCCTTGGATACGCAGTATTTT
17,TRBV11-2,TRBD2,NA,TRBJ2-1,CASSLYTSGALYNEQFF,TGTGCCAGCAGCTTATATACTAGCGGGGCGCTTTACAATGAGCAGTTCTTC
13,TRBV19,TRBD2,NA,TRBJ2-3,CATRRGGPDTQYF,TGTGCCACCCGTCGGGGGGGTCCAGATACGCAGTATTTT
11,TRBV19,NA,once,TRBJ1-1,CASSMISEAFF,TGTGCCAGTAGTATGATCTCGGAAGCTTTCTTT
14,TRBV19,NA,NA,TRBJ1-6,CASSRGTNNSPLHF,TGTGCCAGTAGCAGGGGAACGAATAATTCACCCCTCCACTTT
14,TRBV5-1,NA,NA,TRBJ2-1,CASSSGFSPNEQFF,TGCGCCAGCAGCTCGGGATTTAGCCCCAATGAGCAGTTCTTC
15,TRBV30,NA,NA,TRBJ1-4,CACQTGIRSNEKLFF,TGTGCCTGTCAAACAGGGATCAGGTCTAATGAAAAACTGTTTTTT
16,TRBV5-1,TRBD2,NA,TRBJ2-1,CASSPSGGQRESDEFF,TGCGCCAGCAGCCCGTCCGGCGGTCAGCGGGAGAGTGATGAGTTCTTC
15,TRBV2,TRBD2,NA,TRBJ2-7,CASRVGLAGSYEQYF,TGTGCCAGCAGGGTCGGACTAGCGGGCTCGTACGAGCAGTACTTC
15,TRBV7-9,NA,NA,TRBJ2-1,CASSEPRLDYNEQFF,TGTGCCAGCAGCGAACCCCGACTAGATTACAATGAGCAGTTCTTC
14,TRBV30,TRBD1,NA,TRBJ1-2,CAWSVKFGQGGYTF,TGTGCCTGGAGTGTAAAATTCGGACAGGGAGGCTACACCTTC
15,TRBV5-5,NA,few,TRBJ1-2,CASSQGTTAGYGYTF,TGTGCCAGCAGCCAGGGGACAACGGCGGGGTATGGCTACACCTTC
15,TRBV7-9,NA,NA,TRBJ2-7,CASSFWPGQTYEQYF,TGTGCCAGCAGCTTTTGGCCGGGGCAAACCTACGAGCAGTACTTC
15,TRBV19,NA,NA,TRBJ1-5,CASSIGGVGNQPQHF,TGTGCCAGTAGTATAGGGGGCGTGGGGAATCAGCCCCAGCATTTT
12,TRBV5-8,NA,NA,TRBJ1-2,CASSLSRSGYTF,TGTGCCAGCAGCTTGAGCAGGTCTGGCTACACCTTC
13,TRBV5-8,NA,NA,TRBJ2-5,CASSPGEQETQYF,TGTGCCAGCAGCCCGGGGGAACAAGAGACCCAGTACTTC
15,TRBV19,NA,NA,TRBJ1-5,CASSTQSLGNQPQHF,TGTGCCAGTAGTACCCAATCGCTTGGGAATCAGCCCCAGCATTTT
17,TRBV18,TRBD1,NA,TRBJ1-4,CASSSAGQAATNEKLFF,TGTGCCAGCTCATCCGCGGGACAGGCGGCAACTAATGAAAAACTGTTTTTT
16,TRBV29-1,TRBD1,NA,TRBJ2-1,CSVLLGQGRFYNEQFF,TGCAGCGTCCTCCTCGGACAGGGGAGGTTCTACAATGAGCAGTTCTTC
15,TRBV7-2,NA,NA,TRBJ2-3,CASSLGGTITDTQYF,TGTGCCAGCAGCTTAGGGGGGACGATCACAGATACGCAGTATTTT
13,TRBV27,TRBD2,once,TRBJ2-7,CASSLLRGEEQYF,TGTGCCAGCAGTTTATTGCGGGGGGAAGAGCAGTACTTC
13,TRBV5-4,NA,NA,TRBJ1-1,CASRFGEYTEAFF,TGTGCCAGCAGGTTCGGGGAATACACTGAAGCTTTCTTT
14,TRBV6-5,NA,NA,TRBJ2-7,CASRFDRFSYEQYF,TGTGCCAGCAGATTCGACAGATTCTCCTACGAGCAGTACTTC
13,TRBV5-6,NA,once,TRBJ1-2,CASSLAVENGYTF,TGTGCCAGCAGCTTGGCGGTTGAGAATGGCTACACCTTC
15,TRBV6-6,NA,NA,TRBJ2-3,CASSSRGRGTDTQYF,TGTGCCAGCAGCTCCAGGGGACGGGGCACAGATACGCAGTATTTT
11,TRBV29-1,NA,NA,TRBJ2-5,CSVVGVQTQYF,TGCAGCGTTGTGGGGGTGCAGACCCAGTACTTC
14,TRBV6-5,NA,NA,TRBJ1-6,CASRNRETNSPLHF,TGTGCCAGCCGGAACAGGGAAACCAATTCACCCCTCCACTTT
14,TRBV6-6,NA,few,TRBJ2-6,CASSPAAGANVLTF,TGTGCCAGCAGTCCAGCGGCTGGGGCCAACGTCCTGACTTTC
18,TRBV5-4,TRBD2,once,TRBJ2-3,CASSSRLAGGRGTDTQYF,TGTGCCAGCAGCTCACGACTAGCGGGGGGTCGGGGCACAGATACGCAGTATTTT
11,TRBV4-2,NA,NA,TRBJ1-1,CASSQNTEAFF,TGTGCCAGCAGTCAAAACACTGAAGCTTTCTTT
14,TRBV27,NA,NA,TRBJ2-7,CASGSRRRAYEQYF,TGTGCCAGCGGGTCTCGAAGGAGAGCCTACGAGCAGTACTTC
16,TRBV28,TRBD1,NA,TRBJ2-7,CASSAPFGQAAYEQYF,TGTGCCAGCAGCGCACCCTTCGGACAGGCGGCCTACGAGCAGTACTTC
16,TRBV18,TRBD1,NA,TRBJ1-5,CASSPPGQGDNQPQHF,TGTGCCAGCTCACCCCCGGGACAGGGGGACAATCAGCCCCAGCATTTT
16,TRBV28,TRBD2,NA,TRBJ2-1,CASRRPGLASYNEQFF,TGTGCCAGCAGACGACCGGGACTAGCGTCCTACAATGAGCAGTTCTTC